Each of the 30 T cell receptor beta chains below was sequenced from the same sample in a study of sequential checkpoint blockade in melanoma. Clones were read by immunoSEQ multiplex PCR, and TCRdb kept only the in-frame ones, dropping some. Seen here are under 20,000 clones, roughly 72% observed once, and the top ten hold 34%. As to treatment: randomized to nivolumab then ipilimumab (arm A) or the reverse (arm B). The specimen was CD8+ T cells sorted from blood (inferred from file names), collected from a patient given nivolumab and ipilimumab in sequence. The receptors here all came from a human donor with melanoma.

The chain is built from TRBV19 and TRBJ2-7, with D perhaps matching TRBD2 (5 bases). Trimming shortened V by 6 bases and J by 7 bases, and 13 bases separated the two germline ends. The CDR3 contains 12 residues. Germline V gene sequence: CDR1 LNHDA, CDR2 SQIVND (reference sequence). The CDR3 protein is CASSTLTGEQYF. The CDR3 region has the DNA TGTGCCAGTAGCACCCTCACGGGAGAGCAGTACTTC.

The CDR3 here is CAWSVMDYQETQYF. In DNA form, the CDR3 reads TGTGCCTGGAGTGTAATGGACTACCAAGAGACCCAGTACTTC. V usage is TRBV30 and J usage is TRBJ2-5, with D perhaps matching TRBD2 (5 bases). Germline CDR1 reads GTSNPN; CDR2 reads SVGIG (reference sequence). CDR3 length equals 14 residues. V gave up 0 bases and J gave up 0 bases, with 8 bases separating them.

CDR3 loop: CASSQGFNGYGYTF. In nucleotides, the CDR3 is TGTGCCAGTAGCCAGGGTTTTAATGGCTATGGCTACACCTTC. The chain is built from TRBV19 and TRBJ1-2; TRBD1 might be the D (5 bases). The CDR3 has 14 amino acids. Trimming removed 6 bases at V and 4 bases at J, with 15 bases between. CDR1 LNHDA and CDR2 SQIVND come from the germline V gene (reference sequence).

The CDR3 loop is CASSHDSRQGKGTQYF. CDR3 DNA sequence: TGTGCCAGCAGTCACGACTCAAGACAGGGGAAGGGTACGCAGTATTTT. This chain uses TRBV9 with TRBJ2-3, with TRBD1 matching 8 bases. Per germline, CDR1 SGDLS and CDR2 YYNGEE. The CDR3 is 16 amino acids. Trimming removed 5 bases from V and 8 bases from J; junction bases left unmatched: 16.

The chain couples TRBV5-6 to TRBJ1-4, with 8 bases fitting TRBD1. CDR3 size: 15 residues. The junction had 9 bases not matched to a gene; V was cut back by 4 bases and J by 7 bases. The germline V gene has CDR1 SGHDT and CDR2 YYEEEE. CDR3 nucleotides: TGTGCCAGCAGCGGTGAAGGACAGGGAGCTGAAAAACTGTTTTTT. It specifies CASSGEGQGAEKLFF.

CDR3 nucleotides: TGTGCCAGCAGCCAAGATTATTTGTCTAGCGGGGGCTTCTTGTATTTT. Protein sequence: CASSQDYLSSGGFLYF. The chain joins TRBV4-2 to TRBJ2-3, with 10 bases aligning to TRBD2. The CDR3 runs 16 residues. Germline V lookup: CDR1 LGHNA, CDR2 YNFKEQ. The J segment lost 14 bases and the V segment lost 0 bases, leaving 14 bases of the junction unmatched.

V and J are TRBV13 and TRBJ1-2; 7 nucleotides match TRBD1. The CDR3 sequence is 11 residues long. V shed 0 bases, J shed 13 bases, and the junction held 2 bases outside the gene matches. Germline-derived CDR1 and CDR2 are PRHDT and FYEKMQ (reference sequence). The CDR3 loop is CASSLGRGSTF. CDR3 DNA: TGTGCCAGCAGCTTAGGCAGGGGGTCCACCTTC.

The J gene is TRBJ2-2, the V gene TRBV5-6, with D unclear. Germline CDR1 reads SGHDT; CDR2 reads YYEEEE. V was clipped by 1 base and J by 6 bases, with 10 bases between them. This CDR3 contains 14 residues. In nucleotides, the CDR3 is TGTGCCAGCAGCTTGAGTCTATTGGCCGGGGAGCTGTTTTTT. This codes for CASSLSLLAGELFF.

The CDR3 loop reads CSVEGVVGAGGDTSTDTQYF. For the CDR3, the DNA is TGCAGCGTTGAAGGGGTGGTTGGAGCGGGAGGCGATACTAGCACAGATACGCAGTATTTT. The rearrangement joins TRBV29-1 to TRBJ2-3; TRBD2 matches 9 bases. With V trimmed by 1 base and J by 0 bases, 17 bases remained unmatched. Germline V gives CDR1 SQVTM, CDR2 ANQGSEA. The CDR3 covers 20 residues.

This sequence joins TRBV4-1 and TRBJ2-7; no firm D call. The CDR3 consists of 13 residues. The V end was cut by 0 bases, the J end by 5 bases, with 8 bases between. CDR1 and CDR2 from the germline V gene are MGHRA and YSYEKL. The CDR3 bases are TGCGCCAGCAGCCAAGATGGGCGACACGAGCAGTACTTC. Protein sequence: CASSQDGRHEQYF.

The CDR3 nucleotides are TGCGCCAGCAGCCAGACTAGCGGGCTCCGGGAGACCCAGTACTTC. Translated, it gives CASSQTSGLRETQYF. The J gene is TRBJ2-5, the V gene TRBV4-1; 10 positions agree with TRBD2. This CDR3 comprises 15 residues. V dropped 3 bases and J dropped 5; count of bases not matched to a gene: 6. From germline, CDR1 is MGHRA and CDR2 YSYEKL.

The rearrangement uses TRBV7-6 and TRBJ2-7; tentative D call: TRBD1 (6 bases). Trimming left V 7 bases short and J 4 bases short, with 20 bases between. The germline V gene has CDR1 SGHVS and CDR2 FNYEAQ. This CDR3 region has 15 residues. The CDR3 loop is CASTTLQGLIYEQYF. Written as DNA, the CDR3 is TGTGCCAGCACCACTCTACAGGGTTTGATATACGAGCAGTACTTC.

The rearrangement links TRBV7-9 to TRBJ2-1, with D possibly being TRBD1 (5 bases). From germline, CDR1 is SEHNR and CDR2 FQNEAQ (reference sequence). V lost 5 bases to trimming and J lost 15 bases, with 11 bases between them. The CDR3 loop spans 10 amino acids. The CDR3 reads CASSSQGPFF. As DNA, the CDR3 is TGTGCCAGCAGCAGCCAGGGCCCGTTCTTC.

In nucleotides, the CDR3 is TGTGCCAGCAGCGGCGGGACAGGGGCGTATCGGCCCACGCAGTATTTT. Encoded protein: CASSGGTGAYRPTQYF. The rearrangement joins TRBV5-6 to TRBJ2-3, with 10 bases lining up with TRBD1. V was clipped by 4 bases and J by 9 bases; unmatched bases: 14. CDR3 length: 16 residues. Germline V gives CDR1 SGHDT, CDR2 YYEEEE.

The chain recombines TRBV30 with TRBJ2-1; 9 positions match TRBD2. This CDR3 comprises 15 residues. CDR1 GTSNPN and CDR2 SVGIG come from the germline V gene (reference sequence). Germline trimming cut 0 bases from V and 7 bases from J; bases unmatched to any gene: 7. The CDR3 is CAWSVGGGARNEQFF. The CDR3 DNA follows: TGTGCCTGGAGTGTTGGCGGGGGGGCCAGAAATGAGCAGTTCTTC.

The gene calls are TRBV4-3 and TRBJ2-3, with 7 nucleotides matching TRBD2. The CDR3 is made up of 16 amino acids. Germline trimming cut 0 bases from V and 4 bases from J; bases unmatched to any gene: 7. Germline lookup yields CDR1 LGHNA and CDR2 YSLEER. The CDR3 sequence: CASSQDMASGADTQYF. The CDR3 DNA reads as TGCGCCAGCAGCCAAGATATGGCTAGCGGAGCAGATACGCAGTATTTT.

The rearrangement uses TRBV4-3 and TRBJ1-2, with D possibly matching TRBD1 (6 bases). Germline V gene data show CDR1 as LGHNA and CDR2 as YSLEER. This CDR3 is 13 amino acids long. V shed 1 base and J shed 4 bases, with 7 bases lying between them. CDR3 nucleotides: TGCGCCAGCAGCCAAGCCAGGGGCTATGGCTACACCTTC. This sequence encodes CASSQARGYGYTF.

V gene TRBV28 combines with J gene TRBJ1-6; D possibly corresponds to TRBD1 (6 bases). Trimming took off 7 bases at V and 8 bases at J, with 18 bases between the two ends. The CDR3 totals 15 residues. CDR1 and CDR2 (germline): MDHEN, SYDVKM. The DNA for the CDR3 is TGTGCCAGCACCCAAAGGACAGAGATGTATTCACCCCTCCACTTT. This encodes CASTQRTEMYSPLHF.

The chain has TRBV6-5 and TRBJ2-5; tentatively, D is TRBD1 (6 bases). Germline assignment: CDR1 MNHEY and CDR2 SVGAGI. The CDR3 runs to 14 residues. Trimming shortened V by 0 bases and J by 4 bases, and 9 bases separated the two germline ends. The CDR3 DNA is TGTGCCAGCAGTTACTCGTACAGGGTAGAGACCCAGTACTTC. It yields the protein CASSYSYRVETQYF.

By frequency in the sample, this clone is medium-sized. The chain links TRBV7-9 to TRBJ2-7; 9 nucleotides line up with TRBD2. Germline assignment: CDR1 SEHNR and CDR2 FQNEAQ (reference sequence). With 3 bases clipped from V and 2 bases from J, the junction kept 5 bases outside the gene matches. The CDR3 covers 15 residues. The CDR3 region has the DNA TGTGCCAGCAGCTTTGGGCCTAGCGGGACCTACGAGCAGTACTTC. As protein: CASSFGPSGTYEQYF.

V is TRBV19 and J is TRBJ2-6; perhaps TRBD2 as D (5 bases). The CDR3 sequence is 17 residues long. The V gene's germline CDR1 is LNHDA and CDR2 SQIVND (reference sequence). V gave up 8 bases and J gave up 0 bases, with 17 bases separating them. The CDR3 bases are TGTGCCAGTCGTTTGGGAGACCTAAGCTCTGGGGCCAACGTCCTGACTTTC. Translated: CASRLGDLSSGANVLTF.

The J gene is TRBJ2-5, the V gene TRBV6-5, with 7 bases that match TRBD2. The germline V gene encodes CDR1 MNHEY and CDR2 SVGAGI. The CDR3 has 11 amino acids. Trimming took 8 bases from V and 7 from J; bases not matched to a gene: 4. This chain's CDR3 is CASAGEGTQYF. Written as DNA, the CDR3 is TGTGCCAGCGCGGGGGAAGGGACCCAGTACTTC.

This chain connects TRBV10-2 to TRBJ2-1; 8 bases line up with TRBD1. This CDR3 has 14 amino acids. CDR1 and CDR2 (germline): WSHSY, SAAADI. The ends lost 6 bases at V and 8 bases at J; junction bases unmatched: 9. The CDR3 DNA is TGCGCCAGCAGAGGGACAGGCTTTGAGGATGAGCAGTTCTTC. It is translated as CASRGTGFEDEQFF.

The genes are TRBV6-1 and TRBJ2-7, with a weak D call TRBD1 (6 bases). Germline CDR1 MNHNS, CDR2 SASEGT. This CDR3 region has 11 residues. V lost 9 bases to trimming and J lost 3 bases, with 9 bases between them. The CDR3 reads CASTTGYEQYF. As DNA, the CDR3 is TGTGCCAGTACGACAGGCTACGAGCAGTACTTC.

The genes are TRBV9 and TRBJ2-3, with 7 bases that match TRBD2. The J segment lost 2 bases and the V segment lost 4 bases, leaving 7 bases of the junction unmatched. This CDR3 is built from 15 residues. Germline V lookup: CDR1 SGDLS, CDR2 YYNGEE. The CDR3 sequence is CASSLYGRPTDTQYF. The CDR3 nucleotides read TGTGCCAGCAGCTTATACGGGAGGCCCACAGATACGCAGTATTTT.

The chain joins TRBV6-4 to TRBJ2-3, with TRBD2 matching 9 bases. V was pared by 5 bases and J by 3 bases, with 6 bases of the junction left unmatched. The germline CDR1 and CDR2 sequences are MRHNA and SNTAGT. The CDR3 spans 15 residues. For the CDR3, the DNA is TGTGCCAGCAGTCCGATAGCGGGAGCGACAGATACGCAGTATTTT. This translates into CASSPIAGATDTQYF.

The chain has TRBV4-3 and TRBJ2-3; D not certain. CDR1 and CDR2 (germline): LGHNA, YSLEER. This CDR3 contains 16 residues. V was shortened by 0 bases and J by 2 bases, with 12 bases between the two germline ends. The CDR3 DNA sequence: TGCGCCAGCAGCCAAGATTTGGCAGATCACACAGATACGCAGTATTTT. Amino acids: CASSQDLADHTDTQYF.

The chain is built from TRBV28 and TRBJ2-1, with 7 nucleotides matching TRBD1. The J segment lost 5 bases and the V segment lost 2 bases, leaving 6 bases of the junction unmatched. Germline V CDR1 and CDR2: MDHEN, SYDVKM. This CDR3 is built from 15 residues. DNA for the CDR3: TGTGCCAGCAGTTTAGGGCAGGGGGACGACAATGAGCAGTTCTTC. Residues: CASSLGQGDDNEQFF.

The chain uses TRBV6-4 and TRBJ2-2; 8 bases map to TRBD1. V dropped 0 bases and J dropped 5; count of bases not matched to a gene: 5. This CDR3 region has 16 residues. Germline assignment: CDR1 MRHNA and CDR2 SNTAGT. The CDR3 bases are TGTGCCAGCAGTGACTCTCTGGGACAGGAAACCGGGGAGCTGTTTTTT. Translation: CASSDSLGQETGELFF.

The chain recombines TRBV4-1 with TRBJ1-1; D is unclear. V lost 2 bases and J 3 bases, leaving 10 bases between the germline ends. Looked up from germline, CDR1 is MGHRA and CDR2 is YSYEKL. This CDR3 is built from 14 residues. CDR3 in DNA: TGCGCCAGCAGCCAATTTGGGCCGGACACTGAAGCTTTCTTT. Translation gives CASSQFGPDTEAFF.